The present T cell receptor beta chain was sequenced within a study of blood T cells in healthy people across ages. Whole-study findings and limits: TCR beta diversity, measured per million T cells, fell in a roughly linear way with age. Leaving the PBMCs unsorted stopped any conclusive comparison of naive versus antigen-experienced cells. The donors' CMV status was not determined, possibly confounding changes in expanded clonotypes.

A second PCR of roughly 6 to 12 cycles used a sample-barcoded 5' primer and a J-beta primer mix. A 12-random-nucleotide template-switch adaptor tagged each cDNA molecule. One entry per CDR3 protein, called by TCRdb with MiXCR from the 5' RACE reads. The sample shows roughly 1,500,000 distinct CDR3 sequences, about 35% of them seen only once. In the case of this clonotype: Its antigen is undetermined.

The clonotype originates from a woman aged 30 to 39 in good health. The material sequenced was blood.

In nucleotides, the CDR3 is TGTGCCAGCAGCGCCACTCCGGCGGTAGCCAAAAACATTCAGTACTTC. Translating gives CASSATPAVAKNIQYF. The chain recombines TRBV9 with TRBJ2-4; D is unclear. V gave up 3 bases and J gave up 0 bases, with 13 bases separating them. The CDR3 contains 16 residues. Germline-derived CDR1 and CDR2 are SGDLS and YYNGEE.